A single sample gave rise to the 22 T cell receptor beta chains below, sequenced in a study of beta chain features in type 1 diabetes. The investigators reverse transcribed all of the isolated RNA, so they sequenced expressed TCRB transcripts. TCRdb's copy holds only in-frame clones and misses some; the assay was immunoSEQ multiplex PCR. The table lists about 210,000 clones, about a tenth of them singletons, with approximately 1.5% in the top ten. The specimen sequenced was central memory CD4+ T cells from blood. The source of these receptors is a man younger than 35 in good health.

This clone was recorded a few times. The genes are TRBV18 and TRBJ2-3; 9 nucleotides agree with TRBD1. The CDR3 sequence is 16 residues long. Germline values: CDR1 KGHSH, CDR2 LQKENI. V shed 5 bases, J shed 1 base, and the junction held 7 bases outside the gene matches. The CDR3: CASSSDRDRGTDTQYF. The CDR3 DNA is TGTGCCAGCTCAAGCGACCGGGACAGGGGCACAGATACGCAGTATTTT.

The rearrangement joins TRBV27 to TRBJ1-5; TRBD1 might be the D (5 bases). Germline CDR1 is MNHEY and CDR2 is SMNVEV (reference sequence). Trimming took off 3 bases at V and 8 bases at J, with 11 bases between the two ends. The CDR3 sequence is 13 residues long. CDR3 DNA sequence: TGTGCCAGCAGTTTGGGGGGGTGGGAGCCCCAGCATTTT. Amino acid sequence: CASSLGGWEPQHF.

The chain is built from TRBV30 and TRBJ1-5; weak D call: TRBD1 (5 bases). This CDR3 contains 14 residues. V shed 2 bases and J shed 7 bases, with 15 bases lying between them. Germline V gene lookup returns CDR1 GTSNPN and CDR2 SVGIG (reference sequence). CDR3 nucleotide sequence: TGTGCCTGGAGTTCCCCCGGGGCGAGGCAGCCCCAGCATTTT. Translating gives CAWSSPGARQPQHF.

The chain uses TRBV20-1 and TRBJ2-1, with 8 bases fitting TRBD1. Trimming cost V 3 bases and J 13 bases; bases outside gene matches: 5. Looked up from germline, CDR1 is DFQATT and CDR2 is SNEGSKA (reference sequence). The CDR3 runs to 11 residues. CDR3 nucleotides: TGCAGTGCTAGGACGGGGACAGGCCAGTTCTTC. Amino acid sequence: CSARTGTGQFF.

V usage is TRBV2 and J usage is TRBJ1-1, with D possibly TRBD1 on 5 matching bases. CDR1 is SNHLY, CDR2 FYNNEI, per germline. The V end lost 2 bases, the J end lost 5 bases, and 12 bases lay between the germline ends. The CDR3 is 14 amino acids. Here the CDR3 reads CASSEQGRITEAFF. In DNA form, the CDR3 reads TGTGCCAGCAGTGAACAGGGTAGGATTACTGAAGCTTTCTTT.

J is TRBJ1-5 and V is TRBV4-2; the D is unclear. V lost 0 bases and J lost 5, with 11 bases in between. CDR3 length: 15 amino acids. From germline, CDR1 is LGHNA and CDR2 YNFKEQ. The DNA of the CDR3 is TGTGCCAGCAGCCAAGATGGAGGGCACGATCAGCCCCAGCATTTT. It specifies CASSQDGGHDQPQHF.

The chain recombines TRBV7-3 with TRBJ2-7; TRBD1 or TRBD2 may be the D gene (5 bases each). The CDR3 is made up of 15 amino acids. V was trimmed by 2 bases and J by 0 bases, leaving 11 bases between them. From germline, CDR1 is SGHTA and CDR2 FQGTGA. The CDR3 DNA reads TGTGCCAGCAGCTTATTCAGTGGGACCTCCTACGAGCAGTACTTC. This encodes CASSLFSGTSYEQYF.

The chain employs TRBV27 and TRBJ2-1; TRBD1 matches 9 bases. V lost 5 bases to trimming and J lost 2 bases; unmatched junction nucleotides: 4. Germline CDR1 reads MNHEY; CDR2 reads SMNVEV (reference sequence). The CDR3 is 15 residues long. The CDR3 region has the DNA TGTGCCAGCAGTAGGACAGGGGAAGCCTACAATGAGCAGTTCTTC. Its protein product is CASSRTGEAYNEQFF.

This clone was counted a few times. The chain recombines TRBV19 with TRBJ2-6; D call uncertain. The CDR3 runs 15 residues. V lost 4 bases and J 0 bases, leaving 7 bases between the germline ends. In germline, CDR1 is LNHDA, CDR2 SQIVND (reference sequence). CDR3 sequence reads: CASSRQYSGANVLTF. The CDR3 DNA reads as TGTGCCAGTAGTAGGCAATACTCTGGGGCCAACGTCCTGACTTTC.

This clone was counted only a few times. This chain joins TRBV5-1 and TRBJ2-5; no clear D. V lost 4 bases, J lost 5 bases, and 15 bases lay in between. The CDR3 has 14 amino acids. Germline V gene sequence: CDR1 SGHRS, CDR2 YFSETQ. The CDR3 loop is CASSPESVAETQYF. The CDR3 nucleotides are TGCGCCAGCAGCCCCGAATCGGTGGCGGAGACCCAGTACTTC.

This clone was observed a few times. The chain employs TRBV19 and TRBJ2-2; 7 positions agree with TRBD1. Germline CDR1 LNHDA, CDR2 SQIVND (reference sequence). This CDR3 is 15 amino acids long. J lost 3 bases, V lost 6 bases, and 7 bases had no gene match. The CDR3 coding sequence is TGTGCCAGTAGGGGGAGAGGGGGCCACACCGGGGAGCTGTTTTTT. The encoded protein is CASRGRGGHTGELFF.

This clone occurred many times. V usage is TRBV23-1 and J usage is TRBJ1-1; D gene uncertain. TRBV23-1 is an ORF, with its function uncertain. Trimming stripped 6 bases from V and 10 bases from J, with 6 bases between. The CDR3 loop spans 9 amino acids. CDR3 nucleotides: TGCGCCAGCAGCCCAGGAGCTTTCTTT. Translated, it gives CASSPGAFF.

A few counts support this clone. J is TRBJ2-1 and V is TRBV18, with D perhaps TRBD1 (5 bases). Germline lookup yields CDR1 KGHSH and CDR2 LQKENI. This CDR3 comprises 14 residues. V was trimmed by 0 bases and J by 7 bases, leaving 10 bases between them. For the CDR3, the DNA is TGTGCCAGCTCACCACCGTTAGGGGTGAATGAGCAGTTCTTC. Translation gives CASSPPLGVNEQFF.

The chain couples TRBV5-4 to TRBJ2-1; D remains ambiguous. Trimming stripped 1 base from V and 10 bases from J, with 6 bases between. The CDR3 is made up of 11 amino acids. Germline CDR1 is SGHNT and CDR2 is YYREEE (reference sequence). The CDR3 coding sequence is TGTGCCAGCAGCTTGTACAGCGAGCAGTTCTTC. Translated: CASSLYSEQFF.

The chain combines TRBV2 with TRBJ2-3; TRBD2 is a possible D gene (6 bases). The CDR3 sequence is 15 residues long. V lost 4 bases to trimming and J lost 6 bases, with 17 bases between them. CDR1 and CDR2 (germline): SNHLY, FYNNEI. The CDR3 reads CASSALSGDYDTQYF. In DNA, the CDR3 is TGTGCCAGCAGTGCTCTCTCGGGAGATTACGATACGCAGTATTTT.

Only a few counts were recorded for this clone. The genes are TRBV29-1 and TRBJ1-3; TRBD1 agrees at 8 bases. V trimming: 6 bases; J trimming: 4 bases; junction bases outside the gene matches: 8. Per the germline V gene, CDR1 is SQVTM and CDR2 is ANQGSEA. The CDR3 totals 14 residues. The CDR3, as DNA: TGCAGCGTGGCAACAGGGGGTTCAGGAAACACCATATATTTT. The encoded protein is CSVATGGSGNTIYF.

This clone was seen only a few times. CDR3 amino acids: CASSTGYEQYF. CDR3 nucleotide sequence: TGTGCCAGCAGCACAGGCTACGAGCAGTACTTC. The rearrangement joins TRBV6-5 to TRBJ2-7, with a possible D match to TRBD1 (5 bases). There are 11 residues in the CDR3. Germline CDR1 reads MNHEY; CDR2 reads SVGAGI. Trimming stripped 6 bases from V and 3 bases from J, with 6 bases between.

This clone was counted a few times. The chain links TRBV5-6 to TRBJ2-3; 9 bases agree with TRBD1. Germline CDR1 and CDR2: SGHDT and YYEEEE. J gave up 4 bases and V 4 bases, and 7 bases lay outside the gene matches. The CDR3 has 15 amino acids. In DNA, the CDR3 is TGTGCCAGCAGCCTCGGGACAGGGACGCCAGATACGCAGTATTTT. Protein: CASSLGTGTPDTQYF. Full variable domain (remainder filled in from reference TRBV5-6 and TRBJ2-3): DAGVTQSPTHLIKTRGQQVTLRCSPKSGHDTVSWYQQALGQGPQFIFQYYEEEERQRGNFPDRFSGHQFPNYSSELNVNALLLGDSALYLCASSLGTGTPDTQYFGPGTRLTVL.

This clone came up a few times. The rearrangement joins TRBV15 to TRBJ1-3; the match to TRBD1 covers 8 bases. This CDR3 contains 13 residues. V was clipped by 8 bases and J by 3 bases; unmatched bases: 3. Germline V gene lookup returns CDR1 LNHNV and CDR2 YYDKDF (reference sequence). The CDR3 coding sequence is TGTGCCACCCGGACAGGGAATGGAAACACCATATATTTT. Translated: CATRTGNGNTIYF. Combining the CDR3 with reference TRBV15 and TRBJ1-3 gives the whole variable domain DAMVIQNPRYQVTQFGKPVTLSCSQTLNHNVMYWYQQKSSQAPKLLFHYYDKDFNNEADTPDNFQSRRPNTSFCFLDIRSPGLGDTAMYLCATRTGNGNTIYFGEGSWLTVV.

V is TRBV2 and J is TRBJ1-5, with D maybe TRBD1 (6 bases). CDR3 length equals 14 residues. Looked up from germline, CDR1 is SNHLY and CDR2 is FYNNEI. The V end lost 5 bases, the J end lost 3 bases, and 11 bases lay between the germline ends. The CDR3: CASSPDRNNQPQHF. In DNA form, the CDR3 reads TGTGCCAGCAGTCCAGACAGGAACAATCAGCCCCAGCATTTT.

This chain uses TRBV7-9 with TRBJ2-3, with 8 bases identical to TRBD2. CDR3 length: 16 residues. The germline V gene has CDR1 SEHNR and CDR2 FQNEAQ (reference sequence). Trimming took 6 bases from V and 0 from J; bases not matched to a gene: 8. The CDR3 is CASSHGKRESTDTQYF. DNA for the CDR3: TGTGCCAGCAGTCACGGGAAGCGGGAGAGCACAGATACGCAGTATTTT. The whole variable domain, remainder taken from reference TRBV7-9 and TRBJ2-3, is DTGVSQNPRHKITKRGQNVTFRCDPISEHNRLYWYRQTLGQGPEFLTYFQNEAQLEKSRLLSDRFSAERPKGSFSTLEIQRTEQGDSAMYLCASSHGKRESTDTQYFGPGTRLTVL.

The table lists this clone with many counts. The V call is TRBV7-6, the J call TRBJ2-7; D not certain. The germline gives CDR1 SGHVS, CDR2 FNYEAQ. V was clipped by 2 bases and J by 0 bases, with 14 bases between them. The CDR3 sequence is 16 residues long. The CDR3 nucleotides are TGTGCCAGCAGCTTAAGGCAGTCTTTTAGCTCCTACGAGCAGTACTTC. This translates into CASSLRQSFSSYEQYF.